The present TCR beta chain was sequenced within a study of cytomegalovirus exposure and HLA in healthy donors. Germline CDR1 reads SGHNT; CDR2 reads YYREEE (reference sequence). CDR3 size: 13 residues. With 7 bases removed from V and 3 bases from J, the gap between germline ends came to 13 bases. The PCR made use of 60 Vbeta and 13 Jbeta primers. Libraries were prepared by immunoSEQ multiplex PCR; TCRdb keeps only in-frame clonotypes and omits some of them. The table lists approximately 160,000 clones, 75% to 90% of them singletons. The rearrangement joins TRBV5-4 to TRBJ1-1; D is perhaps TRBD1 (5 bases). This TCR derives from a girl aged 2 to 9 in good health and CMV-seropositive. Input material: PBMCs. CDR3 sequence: CASGRTGDTEAFF. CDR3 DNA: TGTGCCAGCGGCAGGACGGGGGACACTGAAGCTTTCTTT.